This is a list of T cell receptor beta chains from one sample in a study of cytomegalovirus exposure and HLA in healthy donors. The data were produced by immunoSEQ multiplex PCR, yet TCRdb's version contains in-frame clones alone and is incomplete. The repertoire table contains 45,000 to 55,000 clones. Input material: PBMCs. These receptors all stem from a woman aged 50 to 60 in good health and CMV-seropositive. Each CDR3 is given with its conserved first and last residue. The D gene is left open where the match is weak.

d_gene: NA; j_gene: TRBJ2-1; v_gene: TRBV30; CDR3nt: TGTGCCTGGAGTTTGACGGGGGGCCTGAATGAGCAGTTCTTC; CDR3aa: CAWSLTGGLNEQFF
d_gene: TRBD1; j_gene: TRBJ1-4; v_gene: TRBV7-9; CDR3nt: TGTGCCAGCAGCTTAGTGGGACAGCTTAATGAAAAACTGTTTTTT; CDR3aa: CASSLVGQLNEKLFF
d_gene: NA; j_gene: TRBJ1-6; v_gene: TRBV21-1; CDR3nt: TGTGCCACTTGGGGGGATAATTCACCCCTCCACTTT; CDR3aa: CATWGDNSPLHF
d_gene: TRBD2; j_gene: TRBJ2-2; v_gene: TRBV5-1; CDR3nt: TGCGCCAGCAGCTTGGTCCCAGCGGGAGTTGACGGGGAGCTGTTTTTT; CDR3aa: CASSLVPAGVDGELFF
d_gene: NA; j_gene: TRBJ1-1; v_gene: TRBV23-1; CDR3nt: TGCGCCAGCAGTCTCGTCCGGACTGAAGCTTTCTTT; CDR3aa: CASSLVRTEAFF
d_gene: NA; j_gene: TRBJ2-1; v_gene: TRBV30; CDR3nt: TGTGCCTGGAGTCCCCTCCCGGGTAGCAGTGAGCAGTTCTTC; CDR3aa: CAWSPLPGSSEQFF
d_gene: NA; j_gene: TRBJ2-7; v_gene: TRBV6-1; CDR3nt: TGTGCCAGCCCACGACAGGTGGGGGACGAGCAGTACTTC; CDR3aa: CASPRQVGDEQYF
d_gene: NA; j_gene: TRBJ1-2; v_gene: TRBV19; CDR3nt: TGTGCCAGTAGCCAAACCCCGCGCTCTAGCTACACCTTC; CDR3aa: CASSQTPRSSYTF
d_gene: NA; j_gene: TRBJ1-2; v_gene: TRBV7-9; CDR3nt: TGTGCCAGCAGCTTTATTTCTGGGGCAAACTATGGCTACACCTTC; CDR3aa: CASSFISGANYGYTF
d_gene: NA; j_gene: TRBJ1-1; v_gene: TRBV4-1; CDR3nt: TGCGCCAGCAGCCCCCAAGGAGGGTTACCTGAAGCTTTCTTT; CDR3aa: CASSPQGGLPEAFF
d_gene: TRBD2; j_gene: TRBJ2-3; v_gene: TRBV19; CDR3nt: TGTGCCAGCAGGACTAGCGGGAGTCCCACAGATACGCAGTATTTT; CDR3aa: CASRTSGSPTDTQYF
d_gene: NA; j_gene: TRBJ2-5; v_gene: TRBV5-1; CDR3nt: TGCGCCAGCAGCTTGGGCAGGAACCAAGAGACCCAGTACTTC; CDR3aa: CASSLGRNQETQYF
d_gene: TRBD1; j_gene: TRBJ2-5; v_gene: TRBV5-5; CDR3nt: TGTGCCAGCAGCCCCGGGACAGGGGGAGGTTGGGAGACCCAGTACTTC; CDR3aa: CASSPGTGGGWETQYF
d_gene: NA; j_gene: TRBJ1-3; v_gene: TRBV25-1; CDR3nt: TGTGCCAGCAGTAAGACAGGTCGCTCTGGAAACACCATATATTTT; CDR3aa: CASSKTGRSGNTIYF
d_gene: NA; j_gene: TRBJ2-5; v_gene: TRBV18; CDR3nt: TGTGCCAGCTCACCACCAGCAGGTGGCCAAGAGACCCAGTACTTC; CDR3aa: CASSPPAGGQETQYF
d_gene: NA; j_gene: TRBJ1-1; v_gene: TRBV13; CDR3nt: TGTGTCCTTAGCCAGGGAGGAGGATGGTTCCCTCAGAACACTGAAGCTTTCTTT; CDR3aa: CVLSQGGGWFPQNTEAFF
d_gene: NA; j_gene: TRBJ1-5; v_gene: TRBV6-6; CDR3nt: TGTGCCAGCAGTTACTTGGGGGCTGGGCAGCCCCAGCATTTT; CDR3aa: CASSYLGAGQPQHF
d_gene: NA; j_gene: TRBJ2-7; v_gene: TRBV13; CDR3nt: TGTGCCAGCAGCTTAGACAGGCCCCACTCCTACGAGCAGTACTTC; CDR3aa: CASSLDRPHSYEQYF
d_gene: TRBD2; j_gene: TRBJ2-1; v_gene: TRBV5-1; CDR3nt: TGCGCCAGCAGCTTAGGGGCGGGAGGGAATGAGCAGTTCTTC; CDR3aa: CASSLGAGGNEQFF
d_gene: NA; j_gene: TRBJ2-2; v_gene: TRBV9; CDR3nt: TGTGCCAGCAGCGTAGGGCGGAAAACCGGGGAGCTGTTTTTT; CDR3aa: CASSVGRKTGELFF
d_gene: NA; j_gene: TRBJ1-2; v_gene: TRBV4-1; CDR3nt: TGCGCCAGCAGCCAACTAGATGTGCATGGCTACACCTTC; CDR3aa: CASSQLDVHGYTF
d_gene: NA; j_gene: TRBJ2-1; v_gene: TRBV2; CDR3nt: TGTGCCAGCAGTGTAGACATGCTTGAGCAGTTCTTC; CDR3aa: CASSVDMLEQFF
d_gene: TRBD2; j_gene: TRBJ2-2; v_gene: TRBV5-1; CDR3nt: TGCGCCAGCAGCAGGCTAGCGGGGGTCGCGAACACCGGGGAGCTGTTTTTT; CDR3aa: CASSRLAGVANTGELFF
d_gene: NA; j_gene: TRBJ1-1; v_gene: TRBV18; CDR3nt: TGTGCCAGCTCACCAAATACAATCTTGAACACTGAAGCTTTCTTT; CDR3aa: CASSPNTILNTEAFF
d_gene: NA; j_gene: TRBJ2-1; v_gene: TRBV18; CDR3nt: TGTGCCAGCTCGCCGTTGTCGGTAGCGATAGCCGACAATGAGCAGTTCTTC; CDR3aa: CASSPLSVAIADNEQFF
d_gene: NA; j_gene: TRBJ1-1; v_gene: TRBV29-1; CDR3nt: TGCAGCGTGGGGAGGAACACTGAAGCTTTCTTT; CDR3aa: CSVGRNTEAFF
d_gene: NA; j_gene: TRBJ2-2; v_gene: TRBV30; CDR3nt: TGTGCCCTGCACAGGGTGGTGGCCGGGGAGCTGTTTTTT; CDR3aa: CALHRVVAGELFF
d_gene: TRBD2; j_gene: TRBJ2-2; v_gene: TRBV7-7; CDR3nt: TGTGCCAGCAGCTTAATAGCGGGGGGCGCCGGGGAGCTGTTTTTT; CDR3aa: CASSLIAGGAGELFF
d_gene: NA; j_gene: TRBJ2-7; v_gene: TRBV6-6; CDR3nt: TGTGCCAGCAGTTACTCATACAGAAGCTCCTACGAGCAGTACTTC; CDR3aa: CASSYSYRSSYEQYF
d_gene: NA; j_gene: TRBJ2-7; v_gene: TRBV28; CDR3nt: TGTGCCACCCTGTCCGGGAGCACCTACAAGCAGTACTTC; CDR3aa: CATLSGSTYKQYF
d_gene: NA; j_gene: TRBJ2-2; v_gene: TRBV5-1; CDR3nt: TGCGCCAGCAGCGCGGCGGGACAGAGGAACACCGGGGAGCTGTTTTTT; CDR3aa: CASSAAGQRNTGELFF
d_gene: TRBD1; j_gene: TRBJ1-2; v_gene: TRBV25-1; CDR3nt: TGTGCCAGCAGTGATCCTGGACAGGCAACCTATGGCTACACCTTC; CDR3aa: CASSDPGQATYGYTF
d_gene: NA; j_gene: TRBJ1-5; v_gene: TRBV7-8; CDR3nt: TGTGCCAGCACCCGGGCAGGGAAAAATCAGCCCCAGCATTTT; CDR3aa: CASTRAGKNQPQHF
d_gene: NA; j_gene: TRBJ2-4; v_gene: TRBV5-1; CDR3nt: TGCGCCAGCGCACCTGATGGGAGCAAAAACATTCAGTACTTC; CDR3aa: CASAPDGSKNIQYF
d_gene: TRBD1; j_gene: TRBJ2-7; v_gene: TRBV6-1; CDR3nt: TGTGCCAGCAGTGTGGGACAGGGGGGCCACGAGCAGTACTTC; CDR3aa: CASSVGQGGHEQYF
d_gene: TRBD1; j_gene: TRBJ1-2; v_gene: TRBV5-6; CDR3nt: TGTGCCAGCAGCCGCCCGACAGGGTGGGGGTATGGCTACACCTTC; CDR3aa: CASSRPTGWGYGYTF
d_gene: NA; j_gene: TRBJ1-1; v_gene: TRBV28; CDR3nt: TGTGCCAGCAATAGGGGCACAACTGAAGCTTTCTTT; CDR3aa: CASNRGTTEAFF
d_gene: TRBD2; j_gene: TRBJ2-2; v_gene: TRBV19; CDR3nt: TGTGCCAGTAACGTCGGGGGGGTCGACACCGGGGAGCTGTTTTTT; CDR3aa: CASNVGGVDTGELFF
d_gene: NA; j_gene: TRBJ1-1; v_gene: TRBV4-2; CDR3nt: TGTGCCCCCAGCCAAGAAGGGCCGGGGGTCTACGGTAACACTGAAGCTTTCTTT; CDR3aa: CAPSQEGPGVYGNTEAFF